The clone carrying this TCR beta chain was recorded once. Its target is unknown. This sample was included in a study of cytotoxic CD8 clonotypes in ibrutinib-treated CLL. Broader study findings: Starting clonality was above that of age-matched healthy donors and tracked circulating CD8+ T-cell counts.

Sequencing was performed with immunoSEQ multiplex PCR; in TCRdb, only in-frame clones are kept and a portion is missing. The sample holds 270,000 or so clones, roughly four fifths seen once. Germline loops: CDR1 MNHNY, CDR2 SVGAGI (reference sequence). CDR3 length: 16 residues. V shed 4 bases, J shed 4 bases, and the junction held 10 bases outside the gene matches. The sequence came from a human donor with chronic lymphocytic leukemia. This sample comprised PBMCs, obtained at disease progression, from a patient treated with ibrutinib. The V call is TRBV6-6, the J call TRBJ2-5; 9 bases fit TRBD1. CDR3 coding DNA: TGTGCCAGCAGTTTCACCCTGGGACAGGGTGGAGAGACCCAGTACTTC. Its protein is CASSFTLGQGGETQYF.